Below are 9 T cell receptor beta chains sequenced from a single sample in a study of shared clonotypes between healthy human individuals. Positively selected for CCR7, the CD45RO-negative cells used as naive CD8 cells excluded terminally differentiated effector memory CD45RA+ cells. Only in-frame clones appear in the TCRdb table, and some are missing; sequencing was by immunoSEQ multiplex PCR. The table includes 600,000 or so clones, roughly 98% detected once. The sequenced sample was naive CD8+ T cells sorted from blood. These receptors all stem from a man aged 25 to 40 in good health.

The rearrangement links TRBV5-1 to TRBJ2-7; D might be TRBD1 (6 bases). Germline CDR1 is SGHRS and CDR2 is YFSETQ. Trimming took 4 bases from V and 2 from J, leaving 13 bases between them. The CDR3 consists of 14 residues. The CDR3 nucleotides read TGCGCCAGCAGCGACGGACAGATGGCCTACGAGCAGTACTTC. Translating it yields CASSDGQMAYEQYF. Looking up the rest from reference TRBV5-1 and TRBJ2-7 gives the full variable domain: KAGVTQTPRYLIKTRGQQVTLSCSPISGHRSVSWYQQTPGQGLQFLFEYFSETQRNKGNFPGRFSGRQFSNSRSEMNVSTLELGDSALYLCASSDGQMAYEQYFGPGTRLTVT.

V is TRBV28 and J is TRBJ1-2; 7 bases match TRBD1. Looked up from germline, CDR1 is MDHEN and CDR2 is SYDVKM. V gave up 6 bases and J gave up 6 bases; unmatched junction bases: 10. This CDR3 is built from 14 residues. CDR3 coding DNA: TGTGCCAGCAGGCAGACAGGGATTGACAATGGCTACACCTTC. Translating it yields CASRQTGIDNGYTF.

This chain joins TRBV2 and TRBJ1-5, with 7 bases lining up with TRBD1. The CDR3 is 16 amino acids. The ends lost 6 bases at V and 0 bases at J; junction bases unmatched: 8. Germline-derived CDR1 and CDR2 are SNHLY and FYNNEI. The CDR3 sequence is CASSRQGFGSNQPQHF. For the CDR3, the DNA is TGTGCCAGCAGCCGACAGGGTTTTGGTAGCAATCAGCCCCAGCATTTT.

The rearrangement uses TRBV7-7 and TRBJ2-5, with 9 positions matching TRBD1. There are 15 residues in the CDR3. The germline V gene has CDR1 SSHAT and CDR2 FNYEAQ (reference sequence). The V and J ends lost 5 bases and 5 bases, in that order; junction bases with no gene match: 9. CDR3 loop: CASSRRTGDSETQYF. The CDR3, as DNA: TGTGCCAGCAGCCGCCGGACAGGGGACTCGGAGACCCAGTACTTC.

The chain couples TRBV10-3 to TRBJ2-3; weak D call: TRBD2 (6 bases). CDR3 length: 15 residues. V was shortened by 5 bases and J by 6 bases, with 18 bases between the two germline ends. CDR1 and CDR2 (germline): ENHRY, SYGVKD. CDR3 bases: TGTGCCATCAGTCGACTAGAGCGGACTGCGGATACGCAGTATTTT. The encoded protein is CAISRLERTADTQYF.

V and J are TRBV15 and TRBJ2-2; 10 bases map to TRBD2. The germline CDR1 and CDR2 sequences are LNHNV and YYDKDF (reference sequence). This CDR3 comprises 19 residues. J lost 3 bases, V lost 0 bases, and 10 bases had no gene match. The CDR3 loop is CATSRDVGSGRRDTGELFF. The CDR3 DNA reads TGTGCCACCAGCAGAGATGTTGGTAGCGGGAGGCGTGACACCGGGGAGCTGTTTTTT.

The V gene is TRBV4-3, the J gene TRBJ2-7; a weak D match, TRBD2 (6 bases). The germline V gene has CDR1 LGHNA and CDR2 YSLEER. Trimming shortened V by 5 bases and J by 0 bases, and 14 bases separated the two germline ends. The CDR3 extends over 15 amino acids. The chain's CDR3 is CASSEAAGSSYEQYF. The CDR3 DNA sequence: TGCGCCAGCAGCGAGGCGGCCGGGAGCTCCTACGAGCAGTACTTC.

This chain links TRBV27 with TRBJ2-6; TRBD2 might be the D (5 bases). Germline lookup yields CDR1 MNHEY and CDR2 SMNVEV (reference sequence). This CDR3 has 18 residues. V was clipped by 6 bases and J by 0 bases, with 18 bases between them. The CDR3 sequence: CASSLLSSGSSGANVLTF. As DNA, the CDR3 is TGTGCCAGCAGCCTATTGTCCAGCGGAAGCTCTGGGGCCAACGTCCTGACTTTC.

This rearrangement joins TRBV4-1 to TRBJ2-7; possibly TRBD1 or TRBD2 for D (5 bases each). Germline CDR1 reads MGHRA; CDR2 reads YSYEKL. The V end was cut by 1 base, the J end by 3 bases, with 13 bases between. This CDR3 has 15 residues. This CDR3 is CASSQAWDGYYEQYF. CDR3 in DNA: TGCGCCAGCAGCCAAGCTTGGGACGGATACTACGAGCAGTACTTC.